This T cell receptor (beta chain) came from a study of T cells in Graves' hyperthyroidism and ophthalmopathy. Study information: Blood from the periphery was taken at initial diagnosis, before any treatment.

This clonotype was observed many times. The source material, RNA transcripts, was used to amplify TCR beta CDR3 regions. The HTBI primer set was used in a first-round RT-PCR of the TCR CDR3. TCRdb analysed the multiplex PCR reads with MiXCR anew, one entry per CDR3 protein. The sample lists 380,000 or so distinct CDR3 sequences, about a fifth seen once, with approximately 4% in the top ten. This receptor was identified in a woman younger than 35 with Graves' hyperthyroidism. The sample comprised blood.

CDR3: CASVRSRSYYGYTF. The CDR3 nucleotides are TGTGCCAGCGTCCGGAGCAGGTCATACTATGGCTACACCTTC. The V call is TRBV27, the J call TRBJ1-2; D is uncertain. CDR1 and CDR2 (germline): MNHEY, SMNVEV (reference sequence). The V gene lost 8 bases and the J gene lost 3 bases, with 16 bases spanning the gap. This CDR3 is 14 amino acids long.